These T cell receptor beta chains were read from a single sample in a study of metastatic and nonmetastatic thyroid tumors. MiXCR re-clonotyped the PCR reads for TCRdb. This table holds over 20,000 clones, approximately 14% found once. Input material: blood. The receptors derive from a female donor with papillary thyroid cancer or a benign thyroid nodule (not recorded which). Some clones in this sample may be carry-over from other donors' samples. Each CDR3 is given with its conserved first and last residue. The order of the fields is CDR3 protein, CDR3 DNA, D gene, clone size, V gene, J gene. The D gene is left open where the match is weak. Size values are once, few and many counts, or a class for expanded clones, and some rows have none.

CDR3 protein: CASSEALGGGEKLFF
CDR3 DNA: TGTGCCAGCAGTGAAGCGCTTGGGGGGGGTGAAAAACTGTTTTTT
D gene: -
clone size: medium-sized
V gene: TRBV6-1
J gene: TRBJ1-4

CDR3 protein: CSARDTSGITDTQYF
CDR3 DNA: TGCAGTGCTAGAGATACTAGCGGGATCACAGATACGCAGTATTTT
D gene: TRBD2
clone size: many
V gene: TRBV20-1
J gene: TRBJ2-3

CDR3 protein: CASSLDRDYEQYF
CDR3 DNA: TGTGCCAGTAGTTTAGACAGGGACTACGAGCAGTACTTC
D gene: TRBD1
clone size: medium-sized
V gene: TRBV19
J gene: TRBJ2-7

CDR3 protein: CASRHFEGYTF
CDR3 DNA: TGTGCCAGCAGGCACTTTGAGGGCTACACCTTC
D gene: -
clone size: many
V gene: TRBV7-9
J gene: TRBJ1-2

CDR3 protein: CASGPGVTGEPFF
CDR3 DNA: TGTGCCAGCGGCCCAGGGGTCACCGGGGAGCCGTTTTTT
D gene: -
clone size: many
V gene: TRBV6-2/TRBV6-3
J gene: TRBJ2-2

CDR3 protein: CASSQDLGKNQPQHF
CDR3 DNA: TGCGCCAGCAGCCAAGATCTAGGGAAAAATCAGCCCCAGCATTTT
D gene: -
clone size: -
V gene: TRBV4-1
J gene: TRBJ1-5

CDR3 protein: CSASWAGGYEQYF
CDR3 DNA: TGCAGTGCTAGCTGGGCGGGGGGCTACGAGCAGTACTTC
D gene: TRBD2
clone size: few
V gene: TRBV20-1
J gene: TRBJ2-7

CDR3 protein: CSGSGTSGAETQYF
CDR3 DNA: TGCAGCGGGTCCGGGACTAGCGGGGCAGAGACCCAGTACTTC
D gene: TRBD2
clone size: -
V gene: TRBV29-1
J gene: TRBJ2-5

CDR3 protein: CASREIGGGTEAFF
CDR3 DNA: TGTGCCAGCAGGGAAATTGGGGGTGGGACTGAAGCTTTCTTT
D gene: -
clone size: medium-sized
V gene: TRBV28
J gene: TRBJ1-1

CDR3 protein: CASSFIGNEQFF
CDR3 DNA: TGTGCCAGCAGTTTTATAGGGAATGAGCAGTTCTTC
D gene: -
clone size: medium-sized
V gene: TRBV28
J gene: TRBJ2-1

CDR3 protein: CASSLGSTAEQFF
CDR3 DNA: TGTGCCAGCAGTCTTGGCAGTACAGCTGAGCAGTTCTTC
D gene: -
clone size: medium-sized
V gene: TRBV6-2/TRBV6-3
J gene: TRBJ2-1

CDR3 protein: CASSLSGGRSQPQHF
CDR3 DNA: TGTGCCAGCAGCTTATCAGGGGGCCGGAGTCAGCCCCAGCATTTT
D gene: TRBD1
clone size: many
V gene: TRBV7-2
J gene: TRBJ1-5

CDR3 protein: CASSPRTSLTDTQYF
CDR3 DNA: TGTGCCAGTAGTCCCCGGACTAGTTTGACAGATACGCAGTATTTT
D gene: TRBD2
clone size: many
V gene: TRBV19
J gene: TRBJ2-3

CDR3 protein: CASILEPSGGWETQYF
CDR3 DNA: TGCGCCAGCATCTTAGAACCTAGCGGGGGTTGGGAGACCCAGTACTTC
D gene: TRBD2
clone size: many
V gene: TRBV5-1
J gene: TRBJ2-5

CDR3 protein: CSAPLAGGWGEQYF
CDR3 DNA: TGCAGTGCTCCCCTAGCGGGAGGCTGGGGAGAGCAGTACTTC
D gene: TRBD2
clone size: -
V gene: TRBV20-1
J gene: TRBJ2-7

CDR3 protein: CASSLSPGQGVGEQYF
CDR3 DNA: TGTGCCAGCAGCCTCTCCCCGGGACAGGGAGTCGGCGAGCAGTACTTC
D gene: TRBD1
clone size: many
V gene: TRBV4-2
J gene: TRBJ2-7

CDR3 protein: CSVELSGRASDTQYF
CDR3 DNA: TGCAGCGTTGAGTTAAGCGGGAGGGCCTCAGATACGCAGTATTTT
D gene: TRBD2
clone size: many
V gene: TRBV29-1
J gene: TRBJ2-3

CDR3 protein: CASSEPRQGPDQPQHF
CDR3 DNA: TGTGCCAGCAGTGAACCCCGACAGGGCCCCGATCAGCCCCAGCATTTT
D gene: TRBD1
clone size: medium-sized
V gene: TRBV6-1
J gene: TRBJ1-5

CDR3 protein: CASSLGASGSYNEQFF
CDR3 DNA: TGTGCCAGCAGCTTAGGTGCTAGCGGCTCCTACAATGAGCAGTTCTTC
D gene: TRBD2
clone size: many
V gene: TRBV7-9
J gene: TRBJ2-1

CDR3 protein: CASSKWTGMGNQPQHF
CDR3 DNA: TGTGCCAGCAGCAAATGGACAGGGATGGGAAATCAGCCCCAGCATTTT
D gene: TRBD1
clone size: -
V gene: TRBV5-5
J gene: TRBJ1-5

CDR3 protein: CASSSGGAQSYNEQFF
CDR3 DNA: TGTGCCAGCAGTTCCGGGGGGGCCCAATCCTACAATGAGCAGTTCTTC
D gene: TRBD2
clone size: many
V gene: TRBV28
J gene: TRBJ2-1

CDR3 protein: CASSLDLTDTQYF
CDR3 DNA: TGTGCCAGCAGCTTGGATCTCACAGATACGCAGTATTTT
D gene: -
clone size: many
V gene: TRBV5-5
J gene: TRBJ2-3

CDR3 protein: CSVGTSRSQQFF
CDR3 DNA: TGCAGTGTGGGGACATCCCGATCTCAGCAGTTCTTC
D gene: -
clone size: many
V gene: TRBV20-1
J gene: TRBJ2-1

CDR3 protein: CASSPQGRSNQPQHF
CDR3 DNA: TGTGCCAGCAGTCCACAGGGAAGGAGCAATCAGCCCCAGCATTTT
D gene: -
clone size: few
V gene: TRBV6-2/TRBV6-3
J gene: TRBJ1-5

CDR3 protein: CASSPIGPGKQYF
CDR3 DNA: TGTGCCAGCAGCCCAATAGGACCGGGCAAGCAGTACTTC
D gene: -
clone size: few
V gene: TRBV3-1
J gene: TRBJ2-7

CDR3 protein: CASSSMETTGVYGYTF
CDR3 DNA: TGTGCCAGCAGCTCGATGGAAACAACAGGGGTCTATGGCTACACCTTC
D gene: TRBD1
clone size: -
V gene: TRBV5-6
J gene: TRBJ1-2

CDR3 protein: CASSIGQSNEKLFF
CDR3 DNA: TGCGCCAGCAGCATCGGACAGAGTAATGAAAAACTGTTTTTT
D gene: -
clone size: many
V gene: TRBV5-1
J gene: TRBJ1-4

CDR3 protein: CASISGTDTQYF
CDR3 DNA: TGTGCCAGCATCTCCGGCACAGATACGCAGTATTTT
D gene: -
clone size: few
V gene: TRBV6-2/TRBV6-3
J gene: TRBJ2-3

CDR3 protein: CASSQLQGPSYEQYF
CDR3 DNA: TGTGCCAGCAGCCAACTACAGGGGCCCTCCTACGAGCAGTACTTC
D gene: TRBD1
clone size: many
V gene: TRBV11-1
J gene: TRBJ2-7

CDR3 protein: CAISWTTQVQFF
CDR3 DNA: TGTGCTATCAGCTGGACCACTCAGGTGCAGTTCTTC
D gene: -
clone size: -
V gene: TRBV7-9
J gene: TRBJ2-1

CDR3 protein: CASSLSSLMSQFF
CDR3 DNA: TGCGCCAGCAGCTTGTCCAGCCTCATGTCCCAGTTCTTC
D gene: -
clone size: once
V gene: TRBV5-1
J gene: TRBJ2-1

CDR3 protein: CASSYDRYGYTF
CDR3 DNA: TGTGCCAGCAGCTACGACAGATATGGCTACACCTTC
D gene: -
clone size: medium-sized
V gene: TRBV12-3/TRBV12-4
J gene: TRBJ1-2

CDR3 protein: CASSLGRGSAELFF
CDR3 DNA: TGTGCCAGCAGCCTCGGACGAGGGTCGGCGGAACTGTTTTTT
D gene: -
clone size: -
V gene: TRBV3-1
J gene: TRBJ1-4

CDR3 protein: CASSLFGTTTDTQYF
CDR3 DNA: TGTGCCAGCAGTTTATTCGGGACTACGACGGATACGCAGTATTTT
D gene: TRBD2
clone size: many
V gene: TRBV12-3/TRBV12-4
J gene: TRBJ2-3

CDR3 protein: CASSDREGQPQHF
CDR3 DNA: TGTGCCAGCAGTGACCGGGAGGGTCAGCCCCAGCATTTT
D gene: -
clone size: medium-sized
V gene: TRBV6-1
J gene: TRBJ1-5

CDR3 protein: CSVRKETQYF
CDR3 DNA: TGCAGCGTTCGTAAAGAGACCCAGTACTTC
D gene: -
clone size: many
V gene: TRBV29-1
J gene: TRBJ2-5

CDR3 protein: CASSFRGSYEQYF
CDR3 DNA: TGTGCCAGCAGCTTCCGGGGTTCCTACGAGCAGTACTTC
D gene: -
clone size: -
V gene: TRBV11-3
J gene: TRBJ2-7

CDR3 protein: CAWSPHGLAGIPDTQYF
CDR3 DNA: TGTGCCTGGAGTCCCCACGGACTAGCGGGAATTCCAGATACGCAGTATTTT
D gene: TRBD2
clone size: -
V gene: TRBV30
J gene: TRBJ2-3

CDR3 protein: CASSFAGANVLTF
CDR3 DNA: TGTGCCAGCAGCTTTGCCGGGGCCAACGTCCTGACTTTC
D gene: -
clone size: many
V gene: TRBV11-1
J gene: TRBJ2-6

CDR3 protein: CASSSLAVGPIETQYF
CDR3 DNA: TGTGCCAGCAGTTCCCTAGCGGTGGGGCCTATAGAGACCCAGTACTTC
D gene: TRBD2
clone size: -
V gene: TRBV28
J gene: TRBJ2-5

CDR3 protein: CASRSQGTIGETQYF
CDR3 DNA: TGTGCCAGCAGGTCGCAAGGGACAATTGGTGAGACCCAGTACTTC
D gene: -
clone size: many
V gene: TRBV6-1
J gene: TRBJ2-5

CDR3 protein: CASSLRPTEQYF
CDR3 DNA: TGCGCCAGCAGCTTGAGGCCGACCGAGCAGTACTTC
D gene: -
clone size: many
V gene: TRBV5-1
J gene: TRBJ2-7

CDR3 protein: CASSLLGYEQYF
CDR3 DNA: TGTGCCAGCAGCCTGCTGGGTTACGAGCAGTACTTC
D gene: -
clone size: few
V gene: TRBV7-9
J gene: TRBJ2-7

CDR3 protein: CASSDFAGTEAFF
CDR3 DNA: TGTGCCAGCAGTGACTTTGCGGGAACTGAAGCTTTCTTT
D gene: -
clone size: -
V gene: TRBV6-4
J gene: TRBJ1-1

CDR3 protein: CASSLAAGGRNEQYF
CDR3 DNA: TGTGCCAGCAGTTTGGCGGCAGGGGGCCGGAATGAGCAGTACTTC
D gene: TRBD1
clone size: few
V gene: TRBV12-3/TRBV12-4
J gene: TRBJ2-7

CDR3 protein: CASGELAGELFF
CDR3 DNA: TGCGCCAGCGGAGAGTTGGCCGGGGAGCTGTTTTTT
D gene: -
clone size: many
V gene: TRBV4-3
J gene: TRBJ2-2

CDR3 protein: CASSMTGSGNYGYTF
CDR3 DNA: TGTGCCAGCAGCATGACAGGGTCGGGTAACTATGGCTACACCTTC
D gene: TRBD1
clone size: -
V gene: TRBV11-2
J gene: TRBJ1-2

CDR3 protein: CVSSRGGPRELFF
CDR3 DNA: TGTGTCAGTAGTCGGGGGGGCCCCCGGGAGCTGTTTTTT
D gene: TRBD2
clone size: few
V gene: TRBV19
J gene: TRBJ2-2

CDR3 protein: CASSLLNYGYTF
CDR3 DNA: TGCGCCAGCAGCCTTCTTAACTATGGCTACACCTTC
D gene: -
clone size: few
V gene: TRBV5-1
J gene: TRBJ1-2

CDR3 protein: CASKDLDRANSHLHF
CDR3 DNA: TGTGCCAGCAAGGACCTGGACAGGGCAAATTCACACCTCCACTTT
D gene: TRBD1
clone size: few
V gene: TRBV2
J gene: TRBJ1-6

CDR3 protein: CASSYGPSDSTDTQYF
CDR3 DNA: TGTGCCAGCAGTTACGGACCTAGCGATAGCACAGATACGCAGTATTTT
D gene: -
clone size: many
V gene: TRBV6-2/TRBV6-3
J gene: TRBJ2-3

CDR3 protein: CASSTGSLAKNIQYF
CDR3 DNA: TGTGCCAGCAGTACAGGCTCCCTAGCCAAAAACATTCAGTACTTC
D gene: -
clone size: many
V gene: TRBV6-1
J gene: TRBJ2-4

CDR3 protein: CASSRQGQETQYF
CDR3 DNA: TGTGCCAGCAGTCGACAGGGCCAAGAGACCCAGTACTTC
D gene: TRBD1
clone size: few
V gene: TRBV28
J gene: TRBJ2-5

CDR3 protein: CASRAQGGYGYTF
CDR3 DNA: TGTGCCAGCAGGGCGCAGGGAGGCTATGGCTACACCTTC
D gene: -
clone size: medium-sized
V gene: TRBV27
J gene: TRBJ1-2

CDR3 protein: CSVQLPGASEQYF
CDR3 DNA: TGCAGTGTTCAGCTCCCCGGGGCGAGCGAGCAGTACTTC
D gene: -
clone size: many
V gene: TRBV20-1
J gene: TRBJ2-7